These 15 T cell receptor beta chains originate from one sample sequenced in a study of Ad26.COV2.S vaccination and SARS-CoV-2 variants (dated by TCRdb to 2020 to 2023). In the paper's terms, the time point label means: individuals recovered from natural SARS-CoV-2 infection. Library prep was done by the immunoSEQ multiplex PCR assay. The source is immuneACCESS, and TCRdb retained only in-frame sequences with V and J called. Part of the clones is not carried over; for the studies checked, unresolved V genes explain less than half of this, and the remainder is unexplained. The sample has 180,000 or so clones on record, around nine tenths of them singletons. The top ten clones comprise roughly 6% of the sample. Specimen: peripheral blood, collected after recovery from COVID-19. The receptors originated from a human donor who had recovered from COVID-19.

This chain's CDR3 is CASSPRTGRNSPLHF. CDR3 coding DNA: TGCGCCAGCAGCCCCCGGACAGGGCGGAATTCACCCCTCCACTTT. V gene TRBV5-1 combines with J gene TRBJ1-6, with 8 positions matching TRBD1. The germline CDR1 and CDR2 sequences are SGHRS and YFSETQ. After removal of 4 bases from V and 7 bases from J, the junction contained 7 bases not matched to a gene. CDR3 length equals 15 residues.

This chain joins TRBV6-4 and TRBJ1-1; 8 bases are a match to TRBD1. V gave up 0 bases and J gave up 6 bases; unmatched junction bases: 3. The CDR3 sequence is 14 residues long. CDR1 is MRHNA, CDR2 SNTAGT, per germline. CDR3: CASSDSNRGSEAFF. The DNA for the CDR3 is TGTGCCAGCAGTGACTCGAACAGGGGGTCTGAAGCTTTCTTT.

This chain connects TRBV6-5 to TRBJ2-5; possible D gene TRBD1, 5 bases. The CDR3 spans 14 residues. V gave up 2 bases and J gave up 4 bases, with 11 bases separating them. Germline loops: CDR1 MNHEY, CDR2 SVGAGI. CDR3 in DNA: TGTGCCAGCAGTTACGGTACAGGAGTAGAGACCCAGTACTTC. Its protein product is CASSYGTGVETQYF.

This clone was seen only once. V is TRBV5-6 and J is TRBJ2-1, with a weak D call TRBD2 (5 bases). The CDR3 sequence is 13 residues long. The germline gives CDR1 SGHDT, CDR2 YYEEEE. Trimming stripped 0 bases from V and 7 bases from J, with 8 bases between. Here the CDR3 DNA reads TGTGCCAGCAGCTTGGGGCTAGCTAATGAGCAGTTCTTC. Protein product: CASSLGLANEQFF. Together with reference TRBV5-6 and TRBJ2-1, the CDR3 gives the full variable domain: DAGVTQSPTHLIKTRGQQVTLRCSPKSGHDTVSWYQQALGQGPQFIFQYYEEEERQRGNFPDRFSGHQFPNYSSELNVNALLLGDSALYLCASSLGLANEQFFGPGTRLTVL.

The rearrangement joins TRBV5-4 to TRBJ2-1, with D possibly TRBD2 on 6 matching bases. This CDR3 is 14 amino acids long. The germline V gene has CDR1 SGHNT and CDR2 YYREEE (reference sequence). The ends were cut back, 4 bases at V and 3 bases at J, with 11 bases in the middle. CDR3: CASSAGLLYNEQFF. The CDR3 region has the DNA TGTGCCAGCAGCGCGGGACTCCTCTACAATGAGCAGTTCTTC.

This clone was found once. The gene calls are TRBV2 and TRBJ2-2; 8 nucleotides line up with TRBD2. Germline CDR1 SNHLY, CDR2 FYNNEI. V lost 8 bases, J lost 6 bases, and 17 bases stayed unmatched. The CDR3 spans 17 residues. The CDR3 bases are TGTGCCAGCCGTAAGGTAGCGGGGACGGATCGGTCCGGGGAGCTGTTTTTT. Translating gives CASRKVAGTDRSGELFF.

This clone was seen a single time. This chain uses TRBV19 with TRBJ2-1; D gene ambiguous. V was clipped by 4 bases and J by 7 bases, with 17 bases between them. The CDR3 covers 15 residues. Per germline, CDR1 LNHDA and CDR2 SQIVND (reference sequence). For the CDR3, the DNA is TGTGCCAGTAGTACCGAAAGGGCCGGGCGAAATGAGCAGTTCTTC. Translating it yields CASSTERAGRNEQFF.

The rearrangement links TRBV20-1 to TRBJ2-5; D might be TRBD1 (6 bases). The CDR3 loop spans 13 amino acids. The V gene's germline CDR1 is DFQATT and CDR2 SNEGSKA (reference sequence). Trimming stripped 3 bases from V and 4 bases from J, with 12 bases between. In DNA, the CDR3 is TGCAGTGCTAGTCGAGGGGGTCGAGAGACCCAGTACTTC. This encodes CSASRGGRETQYF.

J is TRBJ1-1 and V is TRBV28; D gene unclear. CDR1 is MDHEN and CDR2 is SYDVKM in the germline V gene. V lost 5 bases, J lost 1 base, and 11 bases lay in between. CDR3 length equals 14 residues. CDR3 sequence (DNA): TGTGCCAGCAGTCCCGGGGATTCGAACACTGAAGCTTTCTTT. It translates to CASSPGDSNTEAFF.

The rearrangement joins TRBV15 to TRBJ1-3; D is uncertain. V was shortened by 3 bases and J by 5 bases, with 17 bases between the two germline ends. Germline V lookup: CDR1 LNHNV, CDR2 YYDKDF (reference sequence). CDR3 size: 16 residues. The CDR3 here is CATSSLGETRRNTIYF. In DNA, the CDR3 is TGTGCCACCAGCAGCCTGGGCGAGACCAGGAGAAACACCATATATTTT.

The rearrangement links TRBV6-5 to TRBJ2-3; D is unresolved. Germline values: CDR1 MNHEY, CDR2 SVGAGI. Trimming took 4 bases from V and 0 from J, leaving 11 bases between them. The CDR3 length is 15 residues. The CDR3 bases are TGTGCCAGCAGTTCGGCATTTACTAGCACAGATACGCAGTATTTT. Residues: CASSSAFTSTDTQYF.

This chain uses TRBV7-9 with TRBJ1-1; the match to TRBD1 covers 9 bases. Trimming removed 1 base from V and 5 bases from J; junction bases left unmatched: 8. The CDR3 is 16 amino acids. The germline gives CDR1 SEHNR, CDR2 FQNEAQ (reference sequence). DNA of the CDR3: TGTGCCAGCAGCTTAGGGTGGGACAGGGAAAGGACTGAAGCTTTCTTT. It translates to CASSLGWDRERTEAFF. Full variable domain (missing parts from reference TRBV7-9 and TRBJ1-1): DTGVSQNPRHKITKRGQNVTFRCDPISEHNRLYWYRQTLGQGPEFLTYFQNEAQLEKSRLLSDRFSAERPKGSFSTLEIQRTEQGDSAMYLCASSLGWDRERTEAFFGQGTRLTVV.

The genes are TRBV10-2 and TRBJ2-5, with D possibly TRBD2 on 6 matching bases. The CDR3 has 12 amino acids. The V and J ends lost 6 bases and 5 bases respectively, with 10 bases between them. CDR1 and CDR2 from the germline V gene are WSHSY and SAAADI. CDR3 bases: TGCGCCAGCAGAGGGCTAGCGGAGACCCAGTACTTC. Amino acid sequence: CASRGLAETQYF.

The V and J genes are TRBV5-1 and TRBJ2-7, with D perhaps TRBD2 (6 bases). This CDR3 contains 14 residues. V dropped 4 bases and J dropped 2 bases, with 13 bases sitting between them. CDR1 is SGHRS, CDR2 YFSETQ, per germline. The CDR3 sequence is CASSAWDSPYEQYF. The CDR3 nucleotides are TGCGCCAGCAGCGCCTGGGACTCCCCCTACGAGCAGTACTTC.

This clone turned up a few times. The V and J genes are TRBV7-9 and TRBJ1-1, with a weak D call TRBD1 (5 bases). The CDR3 contains 12 residues. Germline V gene sequence: CDR1 SEHNR, CDR2 FQNEAQ (reference sequence). The ends were cut back, 5 bases at V and 10 bases at J, with 14 bases in the middle. The CDR3 here is CASSTGARGAFF. The CDR3 DNA sequence: TGTGCCAGCAGCACGGGAGCAAGGGGAGCTTTCTTT.